Presented here are 27 T cell receptor beta chains from one specimen sequenced in a study of Graves' ophthalmopathy and Graves' hyperthyroidism. RNA transcripts were the template, and TCR beta CDR3 regions were amplified from them. HTBI-primed RT-PCR formed the first round, and a multiplex PCR formed the second. Each CDR3 protein is one row after TCRdb ran MiXCR on the multiplex PCR reads. The sample has 900,000 to 1,200,000 distinct CDR3 sequences; 35% to 40% are singletons. Sequenced material: peripheral blood or thyroid tissue (not recorded which). These receptors all stem from an adult man with Graves' hyperthyroidism.

For this clonotype: The germline gene is not matched at one end of the junction; a read error may be the cause. In nucleotides, the CDR3 is TGCAGCGTTGAACTTACAGGGCACCCTGGGGCCAACGTCCCGACTTTC. Amino acids: CSVELTGHPGANVPTF. The chain employs TRBV29-1 and TRBJ2-6; possible D gene TRBD1, 6 bases. The CDR3 is 16 residues long. CDR1 SQVTM and CDR2 ANQGSEA come from the germline V gene.

In this sample, this clonotype turned up many times. The chain combines TRBV4-1 with TRBJ2-7; 8 bases map to TRBD2. The CDR3 loop spans 15 amino acids. Germline V gene sequence: CDR1 MGHRA, CDR2 YSYEKL. The V gene end was trimmed by 1 base and the J gene end by 2 bases; junction bases not matched to a gene: 4. CDR3 in amino acids: CASSQGRGETYEQYF. For the CDR3, the DNA is TGCGCCAGCAGCCAAGGGCGGGGGGAAACCTACGAGCAGTACTTC.

This clonotype has at least ten counts. The gene calls are TRBV29-1 and TRBJ1-2; D is undetermined. This CDR3 has 17 amino acids. The V and J ends lost 4 bases and 2 bases respectively, with 23 bases between them. Germline lookup yields CDR1 SQVTM and CDR2 ANQGSEA. The chain's CDR3 is CSVVLPGPWTENYGYTF. DNA of the CDR3: TGCAGCGTTGTGCTCCCCGGCCCATGGACCGAGAACTATGGCTACACCTTC. The whole variable domain, remainder taken from reference TRBV29-1 and TRBJ1-2, is SAVISQKPSRDICQRGTSLTIQCQVDSQVTMMFWYRQQPGQSLTLIATANQGSEATYESGFVIDKFPISRPNLTFSTLTVSNMSPEDSSIYLCSVVLPGPWTENYGYTFGSGTRLTVV.

The sample holds many counts of this clonotype. J is TRBJ2-7 and V is TRBV7-8; D is ambiguous. The CDR3 runs to 14 residues. The ends were cut back, 3 bases at V and 5 bases at J, with 14 bases in the middle. CDR1 is SGHVS and CDR2 is FQNEAQ in the germline V gene. CDR3 in amino acids: CASSFYRSNDEQYF. The CDR3 region has the DNA TGTGCCAGCAGCTTCTACCGTTCTAACGACGAGCAGTACTTC.

The V and J genes are TRBV29-1 and TRBJ1-5; 9 bases match TRBD1. CDR3 length: 12 amino acids. CDR1 and CDR2 (germline): SQVTM, ANQGSEA. CDR3 sequence (DNA): TGCAGTGAAGGACAGGGGAGGCAGCCCCAGCATTTT. Its protein is CSEGQGRQPQHF.

The sample holds many counts of this clonotype. The chain joins TRBV9 to TRBJ1-2, with 10 positions matching TRBD1. This CDR3 spans 16 amino acids. The germline gives CDR1 SGDLS, CDR2 YYNGEE. V dropped 0 bases and J dropped 7; count of bases not matched to a gene: 9. The CDR3 is CASSVGWGTGVSGYTF. In DNA form, the CDR3 reads TGTGCCAGCAGCGTAGGTTGGGGGACAGGGGTCTCTGGCTACACCTTC.

This sequence joins TRBV6-1 and TRBJ2-5; D is uncertain. The V gene's germline CDR1 is MNHNS and CDR2 SASEGT. There are 13 residues in the CDR3. Trimming took off 0 bases at V and 2 bases at J, with 4 bases between the two ends. The DNA for the CDR3 is TGTGCCAGCAGTGAAGCGGAGCAAGAGACCCAGTACTTC. Its protein product is CASSEAEQETQYF.

This rearrangement joins TRBV12-3 or TRBV12-4 to TRBJ2-2; 7 bases are a match to TRBD1. V was pared by 7 bases and J by 8 bases, with 13 bases of the junction left unmatched. CDR3 length equals 15 residues. This CDR3 is CASNRPGQIFGELFF. Here the CDR3 DNA reads TGTGCCAGCAACCGACCGGGACAGATTTTTGGGGAGCTGTTTTTT.

A few counts support this clonotype. A much larger clone differs from this one at a single base, so this may be a read error. CDR3 region: CASSRRRGQTITYEQYF. The CDR3 DNA reads as TGTGCCAGCAGCCGGCGCAGGGGCCAGACGATTACCTACGAGCAGTACTTC. The chain joins TRBV7-2 to TRBJ2-7, with a weak D call TRBD1 (6 bases). Looked up from germline, CDR1 is SGHTA and CDR2 is FQGNSA. Trimming cost V 5 bases and J 2 bases, with 22 bases left between them. The CDR3 is 17 amino acids.

The CDR3 nucleotides read TGTGCCAGCAGCTTAAAAGGGGGGGGGGGCGCAAAACCCTACGAGCAGTACTTC. This codes for CASSLKGGGGAKPYEQYF. The J gene is TRBJ2-7, the V gene TRBV7-9; D perhaps matches TRBD2 (7 bases). The V end was cut by 2 bases, the J end by 2 bases, with 22 bases between. Per the germline V gene, CDR1 is SEHNR and CDR2 is FQNEAQ (reference sequence). The CDR3 covers 18 residues.

The V call is TRBV7-2, the J call TRBJ2-2; D unclear. CDR3 size: 15 residues. Germline V gives CDR1 SGHTA, CDR2 FQGNSA. V was shortened by 5 bases and J by 8 bases, with 18 bases between the two germline ends. CDR3 sequence reads: CASSQGTLSKGELFF. The CDR3 DNA reads TGTGCCAGCAGCCAAGGCACACTCTCTAAAGGGGAGCTGTTTTTT.

This clonotype has ten or more counts. The junction departs from the called germline gene at one end, perhaps through a read error. The rearrangement uses TRBV2 and TRBJ1-4; a weak D match, TRBD1 (6 bases). In germline, CDR1 is SNHLY, CDR2 FYNNEI. The CDR3 contains 13 residues. The CDR3 region is CASTGVANEKLFF. The CDR3 DNA follows: TGTGCCAGCACAGGGGTAGCTAACGAAAAACTGTTTTTT.

J is TRBJ1-6 and V is TRBV10-3; 9 positions match TRBD1. V was clipped by 6 bases and J by 1 base; unmatched bases: 1. CDR1 and CDR2 from the germline V gene are ENHRY and SYGVKD. This CDR3 region has 15 residues. Here the CDR3 DNA reads TGTGCCATCAGGGACAGGGGTTCCTATAATTCACCCCTCCACTTT. It specifies CAIRDRGSYNSPLHF.

The genes are TRBV4-2 and TRBJ2-3; D is possibly TRBD1 (6 bases). Germline values: CDR1 LGHNA, CDR2 YNFKEQ. The CDR3 is 14 residues long. With 2 bases removed from V and 4 bases from J, the gap between germline ends came to 10 bases. In DNA, the CDR3 is TGTGCCAGCAGCCAACTATCAGGGGCAGATACGCAGTATTTT. The encoded protein is CASSQLSGADTQYF.

This rearrangement joins TRBV2 to TRBJ1-2; D remains unclear. CDR1 SNHLY and CDR2 FYNNEI come from the germline V gene. V was pared by 11 bases and J by 5 bases, with 15 bases between. The CDR3 loop spans 12 amino acids. The CDR3 spells CAWSETYYGYTF. The DNA of the CDR3 is TGTGCCTGGAGTGAAACATATTATGGCTACACCTTC. Full variable domain (outside the CDR3, taken from reference TRBV2 and TRBJ1-2): EPEVTQTPSHQVTQMGQEVILRCVPISNHLYFYWYRQILGQKVEFLVSFYNNEISEKSEIFDDQFSVERPDGSNFTLKIRSTKLEDSAMYFCAWSETYYGYTFGSGTRLTVV.

This chain links TRBV28 with TRBJ2-7; no firm D call. This CDR3 region has 12 residues. Germline V gene data show CDR1 as MDHEN and CDR2 as SYDVKM. Trimming took 8 bases from V and 3 from J, leaving 11 bases between them. The CDR3 DNA reads as TGTGCCAGCTCTGGCGGATACTACGAGCAGTACTTC. Translated, it gives CASSGGYYEQYF.

Many counts were recorded for this clonotype. The chain is built from TRBV14 and TRBJ2-7; tentatively, D is TRBD1 (5 bases). This CDR3 is 15 amino acids long. Trimming stripped 0 bases from V and 6 bases from J, with 15 bases between. In germline, CDR1 is SGHDN, CDR2 FVKESK. The CDR3 protein is CASSQESGLFGEQYF. DNA of the CDR3: TGTGCCAGCAGCCAAGAGTCAGGGTTATTTGGCGAGCAGTACTTC.

At least ten counts were recorded for this clonotype. The V call is TRBV7-2, the J call TRBJ2-7; TRBD1 matches 9 bases. The CDR3 is 15 amino acids. CDR1 and CDR2 from the germline V gene are SGHTA and FQGNSA. Trimming cost V 6 bases and J 5 bases; bases outside gene matches: 11. The CDR3, as DNA: TGTGCCAGCAGTAATACAGGGGGCGCAACTAACGAGCAGTACTTC. Translated, it gives CASSNTGGATNEQYF.

This clonotype was detected only a few times. The gene calls are TRBV7-9 and TRBJ2-2; 7 nucleotides align to TRBD1. The CDR3 has 16 amino acids. J lost 3 bases, V lost 7 bases, and 11 bases had no gene match. Germline V gives CDR1 SEHNR, CDR2 FQNEAQ (reference sequence). The CDR3 loop is CASNTGATRDTGELFF. The CDR3 coding sequence is TGTGCCAGCAATACAGGGGCCACCCGGGACACCGGGGAGCTGTTTTTT.

The CDR3 sequence: CASTLGLIDEQYF. DNA for the CDR3: TGTGCCAGCACTCTAGGACTGATCGACGAGCAGTACTTC. The rearrangement uses TRBV12-3 or TRBV12-4 and TRBJ2-7; TRBD2 might be the D (5 bases). V dropped 7 bases and J dropped 5 bases, with 15 bases sitting between them. The CDR3 contains 13 residues.

This clonotype has ten or more counts. This rearrangement joins TRBV19 to TRBJ1-1, with D uncertain. Trimming shortened V by 6 bases and J by 6 bases, and 20 bases separated the two germline ends. The CDR3 sequence is 15 residues long. In germline, CDR1 is LNHDA, CDR2 SQIVND (reference sequence). CDR3 nucleotides: TGTGCCAGTAGCCGTGGGGAAGGGTGGTTCGCTGAAGCTTTCTTT. This translates into CASSRGEGWFAEAFF.

This clonotype showed up many times. The chain is built from TRBV24-1 and TRBJ2-7; tentative D call: TRBD2 (5 bases). V was pared by 2 bases and J by 2 bases, with 12 bases between. This CDR3 has 15 residues. Germline V CDR1 and CDR2: KGHDR, SFDVKD. CDR3 in DNA: TGTGCCACCAGTGATTCGGTCGGCGGGCCCTACGAGCAGTACTTC. Protein sequence: CATSDSVGGPYEQYF.

This clonotype was found a few times. This may be a read error, as it is one base from a much larger clone. The genes are TRBV20-1 and TRBJ2-5; 8 positions agree with TRBD1. The CDR3 runs 12 residues. Germline CDR1 and CDR2: DFQATT and SNEGSKA (reference sequence). The DNA for the CDR3 is TGCAGTGCTGGACAGGGTATGGAGACCCAGCACTTC. Residues: CSAGQGMETQHF.

About this clonotype itself: The conserved closing phenylalanine or tryptophan is absent in this CDR3, likely reflecting a read error. The chain joins TRBV7-8 to TRBJ1-5; D is undetermined. The CDR3 spans 12 residues. CDR1 and CDR2 (germline): SGHVS, FQNEAQ. V gave up 2 bases and J gave up 6 bases, with 5 bases separating them. CDR3 nucleotide sequence: TGTGCCAGCAGCTTATTAGGTCAGCCCCAGCATCTT. Its protein product is CASSLLGQPQHL.

This chain links TRBV28 with TRBJ2-6; 10 positions agree with TRBD1. The germline V gene has CDR1 MDHEN and CDR2 SYDVKM. V was pared by 4 bases and J by 0 bases, with 6 bases of the junction left unmatched. There are 18 residues in the CDR3. CDR3 protein: CASSYRRDRGSGANVLTF. The CDR3, as DNA: TGTGCCAGCAGTTACCGACGGGACAGGGGCTCTGGGGCCAACGTCCTGACTTTC.

As to this clonotype: In this CDR3 the conserved last residue, phenylalanine or tryptophan, is missing, so a read error is likely. The DNA is left out, because the CDR3 cannot be placed on it with certainty; the CDR3 is given as TCRdb lists it. V gene TRBV10-3 combines with J gene TRBJ2-2; no check of the table's D call, TRBD1, against the DNA was made. The CDR3 extends over 15 residues, inclusive of both ends. Germline V gene sequence: CDR1 ENHRY, CDR2 SYGVKD. The CDR3 region is CAISRQGGEHRGAVV.

The V gene is TRBV7-9, the J gene TRBJ1-2; 8 bases align to TRBD1. J was trimmed by 0 bases and V by 4 bases; bases with no gene match: 4. The CDR3 is 15 amino acids. Germline V gives CDR1 SEHNR, CDR2 FQNEAQ (reference sequence). The DNA for the CDR3 is TGTGCCAGCAGCTCGACAGGGGAGACTAACTATGGCTACACCTTC. Protein product: CASSSTGETNYGYTF.